This record looks at one T cell receptor beta chain sequence and its context. Its antigen is unknown. The sample originates from a study of beta chain features in type 1 diabetes. Study-level points and caveats: Possibly, sequencing cDNA over-represented cells that had high TCR expression levels. A definitive answer on HLA type influencing TCRB rearrangement was not reached here. The naive, central memory and Treg TCRB repertoires of patients appeared to be more similar to one another than those of healthy donors.

V was shortened by 4 bases and J by 5 bases, with 4 bases between the two germline ends. This CDR3 comprises 11 residues. In germline, CDR1 is SGHTA, CDR2 FQGNSA. cDNA synthesis used the whole RNA isolate, giving expressed TCRB sequences. Sequenced naive, central memory and regulatory T cell samples produced an average of approximately 3.8 million reads. Here immunoSEQ multiplex PCR was the method, and the copy in TCRdb shows in-frame clones only, minus some. The sample shows some 360,000 clones, 15% to 20% of them seen only once. This sequence joins TRBV7-2 and TRBJ2-3; no definite D call. The material sequenced was naive CD4+ T cells from blood. The TCR was taken from a woman between 18 and 29 years old in good health. The CDR3 loop reads CASSSLDTQYF. CDR3 nucleotides: TGTGCCAGCAGCTCGTTAGATACGCAGTATTTT.